This paragraph covers one T cell receptor (beta chain) sequence. Its antigen is not identified. The CDR3 is made up of 16 amino acids. Germline values: CDR1 LGHNA, CDR2 YSLEER. V lost 0 bases, J lost 0 bases, and 11 bases lay in between. This record comes from a study of CD8 T cell repertoires and HIV-1 epitope variants. The protocol was immunoSEQ multiplex PCR, while the TCRdb copy is restricted to in-frame clones and leaves out a portion. The sample records around 3,700 clones, 55% to 75% being singletons. Whole-study findings and limits: Of nine antigen-specific beta clonotypes, about 6 appeared to cross-react with escape variants.

The V and J genes are TRBV4-3 and TRBJ1-1; maybe TRBD1 (6 bases). The TCR originated in a male donor with HIV. Sequencing was done on a sample of cultured CD8+ T cells derived from PBMCs. The CDR3 bases are TGCGCCAGCAGCCAAGATCGGGACATACTGAACACTGAAGCTTTCTTT. Protein product: CASSQDRDILNTEAFF.